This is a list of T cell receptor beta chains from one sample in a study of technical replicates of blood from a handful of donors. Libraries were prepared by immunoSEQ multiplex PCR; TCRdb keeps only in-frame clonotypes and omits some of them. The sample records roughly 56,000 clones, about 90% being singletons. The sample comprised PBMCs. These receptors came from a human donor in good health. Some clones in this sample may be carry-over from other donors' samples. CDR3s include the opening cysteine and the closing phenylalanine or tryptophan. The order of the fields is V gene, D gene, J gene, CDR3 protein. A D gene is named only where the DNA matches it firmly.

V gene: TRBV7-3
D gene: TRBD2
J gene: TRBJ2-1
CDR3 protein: CASSLTGGTSGRAGEQFF

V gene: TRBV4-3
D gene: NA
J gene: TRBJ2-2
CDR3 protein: CASSQAVIPPGNTGELFF

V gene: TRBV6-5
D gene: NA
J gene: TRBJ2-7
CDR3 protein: CASSYSAWGEYEQYF

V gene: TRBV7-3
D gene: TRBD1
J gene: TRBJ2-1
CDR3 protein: CASSTTGVYNEQFF

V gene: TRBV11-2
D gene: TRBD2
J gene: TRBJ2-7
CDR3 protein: CASSLALAGVNEQYF

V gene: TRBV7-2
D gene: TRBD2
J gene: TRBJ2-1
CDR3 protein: CASSYSGTEQFF

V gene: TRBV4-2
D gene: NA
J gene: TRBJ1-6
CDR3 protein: CARAVYNSPLHF

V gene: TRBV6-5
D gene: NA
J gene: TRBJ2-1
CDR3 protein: CASRLTNGGEQFF

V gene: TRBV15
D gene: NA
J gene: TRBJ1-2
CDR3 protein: CATSGGLGYGYTF

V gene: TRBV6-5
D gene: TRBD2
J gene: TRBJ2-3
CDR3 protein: CASSLTGGTDTQYF

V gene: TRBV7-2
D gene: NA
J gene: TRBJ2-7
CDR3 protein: CASSRDRGAYEQYF

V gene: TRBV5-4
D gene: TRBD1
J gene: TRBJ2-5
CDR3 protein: CASRPTGGSETQYF

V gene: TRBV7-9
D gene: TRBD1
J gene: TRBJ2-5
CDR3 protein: CASSGNSQGEETQYF

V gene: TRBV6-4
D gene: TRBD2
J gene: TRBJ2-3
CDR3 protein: CASSTNGRAPDTQYF

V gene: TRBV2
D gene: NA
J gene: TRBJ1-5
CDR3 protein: CASSERAGQNQPQHF

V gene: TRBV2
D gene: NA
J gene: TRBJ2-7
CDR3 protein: CATVYSQGKISYEQYF

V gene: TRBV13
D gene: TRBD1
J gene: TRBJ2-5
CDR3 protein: CASSIRPGQGGETQYF

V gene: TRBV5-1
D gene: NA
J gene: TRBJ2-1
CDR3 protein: CASSRGDSYNEQFF

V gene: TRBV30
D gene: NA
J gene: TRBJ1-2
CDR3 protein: CAFPRGSGYTF

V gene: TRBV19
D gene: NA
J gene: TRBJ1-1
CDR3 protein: CASSTRGGKRTEAFF

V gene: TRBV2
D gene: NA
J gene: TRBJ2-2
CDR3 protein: CASSEPGLQNTGELFF

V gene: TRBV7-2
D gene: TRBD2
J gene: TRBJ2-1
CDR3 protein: CASSPGTTRTGPYNEQFF

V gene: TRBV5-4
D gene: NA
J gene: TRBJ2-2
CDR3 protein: CASSLAGHNTGELFF

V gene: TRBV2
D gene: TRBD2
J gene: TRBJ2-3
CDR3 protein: CASRISGGEKYF

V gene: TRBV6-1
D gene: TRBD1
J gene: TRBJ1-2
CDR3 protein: CASSEYLGQGASGYTF

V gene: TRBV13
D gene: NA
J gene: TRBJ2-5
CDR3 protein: CASSLGGSLETQYF

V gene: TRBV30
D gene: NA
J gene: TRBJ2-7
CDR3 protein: CAWSPGGGYEQYF

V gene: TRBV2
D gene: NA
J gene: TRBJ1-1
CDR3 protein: CASSEANRLATEAFF

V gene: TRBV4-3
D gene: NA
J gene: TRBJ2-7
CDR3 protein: CASSQEWQGGYEQYF

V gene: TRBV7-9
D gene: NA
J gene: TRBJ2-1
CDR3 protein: CASSLGAASLTSEQFF

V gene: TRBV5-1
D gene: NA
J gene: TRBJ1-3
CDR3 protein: CASSSGGASGNTIYF

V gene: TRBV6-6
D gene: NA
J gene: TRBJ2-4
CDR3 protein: CASRTRDIQYF

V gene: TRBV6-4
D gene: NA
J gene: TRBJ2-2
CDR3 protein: CASSDSRDTGELFF

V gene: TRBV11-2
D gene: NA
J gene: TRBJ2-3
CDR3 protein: CASSLRTGSTDTQYF

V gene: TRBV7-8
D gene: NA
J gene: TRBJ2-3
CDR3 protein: CASSYPGLQRGYF

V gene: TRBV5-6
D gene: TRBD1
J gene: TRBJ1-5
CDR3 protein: CASSRVSGTGFNQPQHF

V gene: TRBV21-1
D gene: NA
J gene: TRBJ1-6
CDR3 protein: CASSPPGQYNSPLHF

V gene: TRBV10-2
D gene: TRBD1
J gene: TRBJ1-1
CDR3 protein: CASRGTGGLNTEAFF

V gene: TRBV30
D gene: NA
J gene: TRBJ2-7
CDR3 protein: CAWSPTTQSYEQYF

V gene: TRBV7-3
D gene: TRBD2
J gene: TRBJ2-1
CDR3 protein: CASSSYLGGAGNEQFF

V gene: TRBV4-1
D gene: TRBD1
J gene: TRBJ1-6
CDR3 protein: CASSQDRTGENSPLHF

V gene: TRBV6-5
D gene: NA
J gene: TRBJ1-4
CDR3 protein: CASSYSGAGEKLFF

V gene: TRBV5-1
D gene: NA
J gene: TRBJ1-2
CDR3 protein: CASSLPQANYGYTF

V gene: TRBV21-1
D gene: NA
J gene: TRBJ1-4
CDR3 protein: CASSNYRVLGEKLFF

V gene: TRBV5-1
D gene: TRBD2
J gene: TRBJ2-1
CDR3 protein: CASAGEATNNEQFF

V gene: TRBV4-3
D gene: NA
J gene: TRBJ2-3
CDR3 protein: CASSQEFEGGPTYF

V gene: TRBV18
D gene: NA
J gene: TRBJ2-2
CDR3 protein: CASSPGRGNTGELFF

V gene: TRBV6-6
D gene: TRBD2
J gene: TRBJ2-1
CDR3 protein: CASSSQGLAGNNEQFF

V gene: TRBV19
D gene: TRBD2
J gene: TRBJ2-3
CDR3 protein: CASYPVAGTSRTDTQYF

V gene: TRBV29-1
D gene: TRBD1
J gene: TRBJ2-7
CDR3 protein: CSVSDRGLEQYF

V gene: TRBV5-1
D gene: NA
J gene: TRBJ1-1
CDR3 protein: CASSPKGGYTEAFF

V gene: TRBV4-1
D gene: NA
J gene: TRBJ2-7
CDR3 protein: CASSQVAGAPYEQYF

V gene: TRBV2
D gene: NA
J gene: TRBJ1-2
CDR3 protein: CASSDPGLGGYTF

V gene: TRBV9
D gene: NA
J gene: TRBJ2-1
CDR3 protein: CASSVGRTPYNEQFF

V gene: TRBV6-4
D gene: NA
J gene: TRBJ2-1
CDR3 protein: CASSDFGGSSYNEQFF

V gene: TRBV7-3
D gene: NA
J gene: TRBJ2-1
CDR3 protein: CASSLTGNEQFF

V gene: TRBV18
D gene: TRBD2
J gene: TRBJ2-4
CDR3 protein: CASSPLRGGNIQYF

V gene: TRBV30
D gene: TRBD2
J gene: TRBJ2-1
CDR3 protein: CACRLAGINEQFF

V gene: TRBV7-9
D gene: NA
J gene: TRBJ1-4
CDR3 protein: CASSLITVGEKLFF